These 30 T cell receptor beta chains originate from one sample sequenced in a study of technical replicates of blood from a few donors. TCRdb keeps only in-frame clones here, not all; method: immunoSEQ multiplex PCR. The sample lists 60,000 to 80,000 clones, roughly 92% occurring once. Sequencing was done on a sample of PBMCs. The origin of the receptors is a human donor in good health. Some clones in this sample may be carry-over from other donors' samples.

The chain uses TRBV19 and TRBJ1-1; TRBD1 matches at 9 bases. The CDR3 covers 17 residues. Germline CDR1 and CDR2: LNHDA and SQIVND (reference sequence). V was clipped by 6 bases and J by 2 bases; unmatched bases: 13. In nucleotides, the CDR3 is TGTGCCAGTAGAAGAGGCTGGGACAGGGTGAGAAACACTGAAGCTTTCTTT. Protein: CASRRGWDRVRNTEAFF.

The chain links TRBV29-1 to TRBJ1-2, with TRBD1 matching 8 bases. This CDR3 spans 15 amino acids. Germline V CDR1 and CDR2: SQVTM, ANQGSEA. J lost 12 bases, V lost 0 bases, and 15 bases had no gene match. The CDR3 DNA reads as TGCAGCGTTGAAGATCCCCTCCACAGGACAGGGTCGCACACCTTC. Its translation: CSVEDPLHRTGSHTF.

V and J are TRBV7-2 and TRBJ2-1; the D gene is possibly TRBD2 (6 bases). The CDR3 is 15 amino acids. Per the germline V gene, CDR1 is SGHTA and CDR2 is FQGNSA. Trimming left V 2 bases short and J 2 bases short, with 10 bases between. This chain's CDR3 is CASSLQASAYNEQFF. The CDR3 DNA sequence: TGTGCCAGCAGCTTACAGGCTAGCGCCTACAATGAGCAGTTCTTC.

This sequence joins TRBV7-8 and TRBJ1-1; unclear D gene. The length of the CDR3 is 16 residues. Germline V gene data show CDR1 as SGHVS and CDR2 as FQNEAQ. V was cut by 5 bases and J by 3 bases, with 19 bases left in between. The CDR3 bases are TGTGCCAGCAGCCCTAAGGTTGGAGGGAGGGACACTGAAGCTTTCTTT. Its translation is CASSPKVGGRDTEAFF.

The table lists this clone with a count of one. V and J are TRBV6-1 and TRBJ2-7; 8 bases agree with TRBD1. Trimming cost V 2 bases and J 1 base; bases outside gene matches: 1. The CDR3 covers 14 residues. The germline CDR1 and CDR2 sequences are MNHNS and SASEGT. The CDR3 DNA follows: TGTGCCAGCAGTGAACACAGGGGGTCCTACGAGCAGTACTTC. Translated: CASSEHRGSYEQYF.

The rearrangement uses TRBV5-4 and TRBJ1-2, with 8 bases lining up with TRBD1. CDR3 length: 13 amino acids. V lost 5 bases to trimming and J lost 5 bases; unmatched junction nucleotides: 5. Germline loops: CDR1 SGHNT, CDR2 YYREEE (reference sequence). CDR3 sequence: CASSSGQGYGYTF. CDR3 nucleotides: TGTGCCAGCAGTTCTGGACAGGGTTATGGCTACACCTTC. The full variable domain, completed using reference TRBV5-4 and TRBJ1-2, is ETGVTQSPTHLIKTRGQQVTLRCSSQSGHNTVSWYQQALGQGPQFIFQYYREEENGRGNFPPRFSGLQFPNYSSELNVNALELDDSALYLCASSSGQGYGYTFGSGTRLTVV.

The chain links TRBV13 to TRBJ1-2; 10 positions agree with TRBD1. Losses at the gene ends were 3 bases for V and 5 bases for J; bases not matched to a gene: 6. Germline-derived CDR1 and CDR2 are PRHDT and FYEKMQ (reference sequence). This CDR3 contains 15 residues. CDR3 in amino acids: CASSFKTGGEYGYTF. The CDR3 coding sequence is TGTGCCAGCAGCTTCAAGACAGGGGGCGAGTATGGCTACACCTTC.

This clone is a singleton in its sample. The chain is built from TRBV6-5 and TRBJ2-7; 8 bases agree with TRBD2. The length of the CDR3 is 14 residues. Germline V gene data show CDR1 as MNHEY and CDR2 as SVGAGI. The J segment lost 5 bases and the V segment lost 5 bases, leaving 8 bases of the junction unmatched. This chain's CDR3 is CASSRTSLVHEQYF. CDR3 DNA sequence: TGTGCCAGCAGTCGGACTAGCTTAGTCCACGAGCAGTACTTC.

Written as DNA, the CDR3 is TGTGCCAGCAGCCACGGCAGGGGACGCCTAGATACGCAGTATTTT. Amino acid sequence: CASSHGRGRLDTQYF. The rearrangement joins TRBV11-3 to TRBJ2-3, with a weak D call TRBD1 (6 bases). The germline V and J ends were trimmed by 5 bases and 5 bases, with 17 bases remaining between them. The CDR3 consists of 15 residues. The germline V gene encodes CDR1 SGHNT and CDR2 YENEEA.

The chain employs TRBV5-1 and TRBJ1-2; weak D call: TRBD1 (5 bases). V dropped 0 bases and J dropped 0 bases, with 9 bases sitting between them. From germline, CDR1 is SGHRS and CDR2 YFSETQ. The CDR3 totals 15 residues. The CDR3 sequence: CASSLADSSNYGYTF. The CDR3 DNA reads as TGCGCCAGCAGCTTGGCCGACAGCTCTAACTATGGCTACACCTTC.

CDR3 nucleotide sequence: TGTGCCAGCACGACAGGAGTACTCCAGCCCCAGCATTTT. Translated: CASTTGVLQPQHF. The V gene is TRBV28, the J gene TRBJ1-5; weak D call: TRBD1 (6 bases). V was shortened by 7 bases and J by 7 bases, with 14 bases between the two germline ends. The germline gives CDR1 MDHEN, CDR2 SYDVKM. The CDR3 has 13 amino acids.

Only one count was recorded for this clone. The chain couples TRBV10-3 to TRBJ2-1; TRBD2 is a possible D gene (6 bases). Germline CDR1 ENHRY, CDR2 SYGVKD. This CDR3 is built from 15 residues. V was shortened by 5 bases and J by 6 bases, with 17 bases between the two germline ends. CDR3 nucleotides: TGTGCCATCAGTCGCTCGGGGGAGAGAGGCAATGAGCAGTTCTTC. Residues: CAISRSGERGNEQFF.

The rearrangement uses TRBV9 and TRBJ1-4; D ambiguous. Trimming shortened V by 0 bases and J by 6 bases, and 6 bases separated the two germline ends. CDR1 and CDR2 from the germline V gene are SGDLS and YYNGEE. The CDR3 has 13 residues. CDR3 in amino acids: CASSVDGYEKLFF. The CDR3 coding sequence is TGTGCCAGCAGCGTAGACGGGTATGAAAAACTGTTTTTT.

The chain is built from TRBV19 and TRBJ2-3; 7 bases are shared with TRBD1. The V and J ends lost 0 bases and 2 bases, in that order; junction bases with no gene match: 2. Germline lookup yields CDR1 LNHDA and CDR2 SQIVND (reference sequence). This CDR3 contains 15 residues. Written as DNA, the CDR3 is TGTGCCAGTAGTATAGAGGGACAGACCACAGATACGCAGTATTTT. This codes for CASSIEGQTTDTQYF.

The genes are TRBV4-3 and TRBJ1-2; D not certain. This CDR3 region has 16 residues. Trimming removed 0 bases at V and 6 bases at J, with 17 bases between. Germline-derived CDR1 and CDR2 are LGHNA and YSLEER. The CDR3 bases are TGCGCCAGCAGCCAAGAAGTTTACCAGAGGAGGGATGGCTACACCTTC. This codes for CASSQEVYQRRDGYTF.

The rearrangement joins TRBV4-1 to TRBJ2-1, with 11 bases that match TRBD2. V lost 4 bases, J lost 7 bases, and 12 bases stayed unmatched. There are 17 residues in the CDR3. The germline V gene has CDR1 MGHRA and CDR2 YSYEKL. CDR3 coding DNA: TGCGCCAGCAGCCGGGGGGGACTAGCGGTTTTAGGGAATGAGCAGTTCTTC. Residues: CASSRGGLAVLGNEQFF.

The chain uses TRBV6-5 and TRBJ2-5; tentatively, D is TRBD2 (5 bases). The CDR3 contains 15 residues. The V end lost 6 bases, the J end lost 5 bases, and 19 bases lay between the germline ends. Germline V gene lookup returns CDR1 MNHEY and CDR2 SVGAGI. The DNA for the CDR3 is TGTGCCAGCAGGGGCTCCGGGATGTACGGGGAGACCCAGTACTTC. Protein: CASRGSGMYGETQYF.

This clone was recorded once. This chain links TRBV10-3 with TRBJ2-7; no definite D call. The ends were cut back, 10 bases at V and 0 bases at J, with 13 bases in the middle. There are 13 residues in the CDR3. CDR1 and CDR2 (germline): ENHRY, SYGVKD. The CDR3 DNA reads as TGTGCCACGAGTGACGGGTTCTCCTACGAGCAGTACTTC. Protein product: CATSDGFSYEQYF.

The chain links TRBV7-3 to TRBJ2-3; 12 positions match TRBD2. The V gene's germline CDR1 is SGHTA and CDR2 FQGTGA. V trimming: 1 base; J trimming: 0 bases; junction bases outside the gene matches: 8. The CDR3 covers 19 residues. CDR3 amino acids: CASSLMGLAGGTSTDTQYF. The CDR3, as DNA: TGTGCCAGCAGCTTAATGGGTCTAGCGGGGGGGACAAGCACAGATACGCAGTATTTT.

The chain joins TRBV7-3 to TRBJ2-1, with 9 bases matching TRBD2. The CDR3 contains 15 residues. The ends lost 1 base at V and 7 bases at J; junction bases unmatched: 5. Germline values: CDR1 SGHTA, CDR2 FQGTGA. Here the CDR3 reads CASSLNSGSWNEQFF. CDR3 nucleotide sequence: TGTGCCAGCAGCTTAAATAGCGGGAGTTGGAATGAGCAGTTCTTC.

V gene TRBV5-1 combines with J gene TRBJ1-2, with a weak D call TRBD1 (6 bases). The CDR3 length is 18 residues. Trimming shortened V by 4 bases and J by 5 bases, and 27 bases separated the two germline ends. The germline V gene encodes CDR1 SGHRS and CDR2 YFSETQ. CDR3 sequence (DNA): TGCGCCAGCAGCGCCCAAACTACAGGGTTTCGGATTATTTATGGCTACACCTTC. Its translation is CASSAQTTGFRIIYGYTF.

In this sample, this clone turned up once. The CDR3: CASSQSWQVNQPQHF. For the CDR3, the DNA is TGTGCCAGCAGCCAATCGTGGCAGGTAAATCAGCCCCAGCATTTT. The rearrangement joins TRBV16 to TRBJ1-5; D is unclear. The CDR3 is made up of 15 amino acids. The germline V gene has CDR1 KGHSY and CDR2 FQNENV. V lost 0 bases to trimming and J lost 4 bases, with 10 bases between them.

This rearrangement joins TRBV5-1 to TRBJ2-7, with D unresolved. The CDR3 consists of 14 residues. V dropped 0 bases and J dropped 5 bases, with 12 bases sitting between them. Looked up from germline, CDR1 is SGHRS and CDR2 is YFSETQ. CDR3 sequence: CASSLAADRDEQYF. The CDR3 DNA reads TGCGCCAGCAGCTTGGCTGCCGACCGGGACGAGCAGTACTTC.

The V call is TRBV6-6, the J call TRBJ2-1; TRBD2 aligns across 7 bases. This CDR3 has 16 residues. Trimming at V came to 1 base and at J to 7 bases, leaving 10 bases not matched to a gene. The germline V gene encodes CDR1 MNHNY and CDR2 SVGAGI (reference sequence). In DNA, the CDR3 is TGTGCCAGCAGTTACTTCGGCGGGGGAGGTGGGAATGAGCAGTTCTTC. This gives the protein CASSYFGGGGGNEQFF.

The DNA for the CDR3 is TGCGCCAGCAGCCAAGGTAGAGAGCAGTACTTC. Translating it yields CASSQGREQYF. The rearrangement joins TRBV4-3 to TRBJ2-7; no firm D call. The CDR3 totals 11 residues. CDR1 and CDR2 from the germline V gene are LGHNA and YSLEER. V gave up 1 base and J gave up 7 bases, with 5 bases separating them.

The chain combines TRBV5-4 with TRBJ2-1; 7 bases line up with TRBD2. The V gene's germline CDR1 is SGHNT and CDR2 YYREEE (reference sequence). The CDR3 sequence is 15 residues long. With V trimmed by 0 bases and J by 7 bases, 7 bases remained unmatched. This chain's CDR3 is CASSLVGGGLNEQFF. The CDR3, as DNA: TGTGCCAGCAGCTTGGTCGGGGGAGGGTTGAATGAGCAGTTCTTC.

V gene TRBV2 combines with J gene TRBJ1-5, with a weak D call TRBD1 (5 bases). This CDR3 is 15 amino acids long. Germline lookup yields CDR1 SNHLY and CDR2 FYNNEI. The V and J ends lost 6 bases and 3 bases respectively, with 15 bases between them. The chain's CDR3 is CASSERQPLNQPQHF. CDR3 bases: TGTGCCAGCAGCGAGAGACAGCCCCTCAATCAGCCCCAGCATTTT. Based on the CDR3 plus reference TRBV2 and TRBJ1-5, the full variable domain is EPEVTQTPSHQVTQMGQEVILRCVPISNHLYFYWYRQILGQKVEFLVSFYNNEISEKSEIFDDQFSVERPDGSNFTLKIRSTKLEDSAMYFCASSERQPLNQPQHFGDGTRLSIL.

The CDR3 nucleotides are TGTGCCAGCAGCCAAGAAAAACCGGGACTAGTTAGAGGGAGCTCCTACAATGAGCAGTTCTTC. Amino acid sequence: CASSQEKPGLVRGSSYNEQFF. The rearrangement links TRBV4-2 to TRBJ2-1; 8 bases match TRBD2. Germline V gives CDR1 LGHNA, CDR2 YNFKEQ. V trimming: 0 bases; J trimming: 0 bases; junction bases outside the gene matches: 16. The CDR3 contains 21 residues.

The chain recombines TRBV10-3 with TRBJ1-1; a possible D gene is TRBD1 (5 bases). CDR1 is ENHRY, CDR2 SYGVKD, per germline. This CDR3 comprises 14 residues. Trimming took off 2 bases at V and 4 bases at J, with 11 bases between the two ends. The DNA of the CDR3 is TGTGCCATCAGTGAGGTCCAGGGTGCCACTGAAGCTTTCTTT. It encodes CAISEVQGATEAFF.

This clone turned up a few times. The chain is built from TRBV4-1 and TRBJ1-2, with unresolved D. Germline CDR1 reads MGHRA; CDR2 reads YSYEKL. CDR3 size: 16 residues. The V end was cut by 1 base, the J end by 4 bases, with 16 bases between. The CDR3 DNA sequence: TGCGCCAGCAGCCAAGGCGTTTTATTTACTACCTATGGCTACACCTTC. Encoded protein: CASSQGVLFTTYGYTF.